These 22 T cell receptor beta chains were sequenced from one sample in a study of PD-L1 blockade in urothelial cancer. Sequencing was performed with immunoSEQ multiplex PCR; in TCRdb, only in-frame clones are kept and a portion is missing. The profile shows 30,000 to 50,000 clones, 85% to 90% of them singletons. The source material was PBMCs, sampled around atezolizumab (anti-PD-L1) treatment. Source of these receptors: a man in his sixties with urothelial cancer.

This clone was seen once. The chain is built from TRBV5-6 and TRBJ2-3; D not certain. The CDR3 has 13 amino acids. Deletions cut 2 bases from V and 0 bases from J, with 4 bases between. The V gene's germline CDR1 is SGHDT and CDR2 YYEEEE. In nucleotides, the CDR3 is TGTGCCAGCAGCTTCTCTAGCACAGATACGCAGTATTTT. Its protein product is CASSFSSTDTQYF.

The V call is TRBV5-6, the J call TRBJ2-4; D call uncertain. Trimming removed 0 bases from V and 4 bases from J, with 8 bases in between. The CDR3 spans 14 residues. The germline gives CDR1 SGHDT, CDR2 YYEEEE. CDR3 DNA sequence: TGTGCCAGCAGCTTGGGCGGAATTAAAAACATTCAGTACTTC. It encodes CASSLGGIKNIQYF.

The chain joins TRBV11-2 to TRBJ1-1, with D possibly TRBD1 on 6 matching bases. Trimming removed 5 bases from V and 1 base from J, with 11 bases in between. Per germline, CDR1 SGHAT and CDR2 FQNNGV. There are 14 residues in the CDR3. The CDR3 reads CASSPRTENTEAFF. Here the CDR3 DNA reads TGTGCCAGCAGCCCCCGGACAGAGAACACTGAAGCTTTCTTT. The full variable domain, in which reference TRBV11-2 and TRBJ1-1 provide the parts outside the CDR3, is EAGVAQSPRYKIIEKRQSVAFWCNPISGHATLYWYQQILGQGPKLLIQFQNNGVVDDSQLPKDRFSAERLKGVDSTLKIQPAKLEDSAVYLCASSPRTENTEAFFGQGTRLTVV.

The chain has TRBV9 and TRBJ1-1, with D possibly being TRBD1 (5 bases). Looked up from germline, CDR1 is SGDLS and CDR2 is YYNGEE. V was cut by 0 bases and J by 6 bases, with 15 bases left in between. The CDR3 loop spans 15 amino acids. The CDR3 sequence: CASSVGERRGPEAFF. The CDR3 DNA reads as TGTGCCAGCAGCGTAGGGGAGAGGAGGGGTCCTGAAGCTTTCTTT.

The chain combines TRBV10-1 with TRBJ2-1; TRBD1 is a possible D gene (6 bases). The CDR3 totals 15 residues. Germline assignment: CDR1 WNHNN and CDR2 SYGVQD (reference sequence). Deletions cut 1 base from V and 7 bases from J, with 14 bases between. CDR3 sequence reads: CASSEYSQGMNEQFF. DNA for the CDR3: TGCGCCAGCAGTGAGTACAGCCAGGGGATGAATGAGCAGTTCTTC.

The chain combines TRBV19 with TRBJ2-2, with a tentative D call TRBD1 (6 bases). Per germline, CDR1 LNHDA and CDR2 SQIVND (reference sequence). The germline V and J ends were trimmed by 7 bases and 4 bases, with 7 bases remaining between them. This CDR3 is 12 amino acids long. The CDR3 DNA reads TGTGCCAGTAACAGGGTCACCGGGGAGCTGTTTTTT. The encoded protein is CASNRVTGELFF.

The chain uses TRBV28 and TRBJ2-7, with 10 positions matching TRBD1. The CDR3 contains 16 residues. Trimming removed 5 bases from V and 6 bases from J; junction bases left unmatched: 13. Germline V gives CDR1 MDHEN, CDR2 SYDVKM. Here the CDR3 DNA reads TGTGCCAGCAGTACCCCCGGGGGGACAGGGGTTGCCGAGCAGTACTTC. It yields the protein CASSTPGGTGVAEQYF.

This clone was counted between two and nine times. CDR3: CASSSGTTIYNEQFF. CDR3 in DNA: TGTGCCAGCAGTTCCGGGACTACGATCTACAATGAGCAGTTCTTC. The gene calls are TRBV27 and TRBJ2-1; 7 nucleotides align to TRBD2. Germline-derived CDR1 and CDR2 are MNHEY and SMNVEV (reference sequence). V lost 4 bases, J lost 3 bases, and 6 bases stayed unmatched. The CDR3 is made up of 15 amino acids.

In its sample, this clone was seen once. The chain couples TRBV5-1 to TRBJ2-2; 10 nucleotides agree with TRBD2. J gave up 3 bases and V 1 base, and 3 bases lay outside the gene matches. CDR3 length: 16 amino acids. Germline CDR1 reads SGHRS; CDR2 reads YFSETQ. CDR3 protein: CASSLSSGSDTGELFF. The DNA of the CDR3 is TGCGCCAGCAGCTTGTCTAGCGGGAGCGACACCGGGGAGCTGTTTTTT.

The chain joins TRBV5-4 to TRBJ2-5, with D maybe TRBD1 (5 bases). Trimming left V 4 bases short and J 4 bases short, with 20 bases between. The CDR3 has 16 residues. Germline CDR1 and CDR2: SGHNT and YYREEE (reference sequence). CDR3 DNA sequence: TGTGCCAGCAGCACCCCCGGGTGGGGCAACGGAGAGACCCAGTACTTC. It translates to CASSTPGWGNGETQYF. Full variable domain (remainder filled in from reference TRBV5-4 and TRBJ2-5): ETGVTQSPTHLIKTRGQQVTLRCSSQSGHNTVSWYQQALGQGPQFIFQYYREEENGRGNFPPRFSGLQFPNYSSELNVNALELDDSALYLCASSTPGWGNGETQYFGPGTRLLVL.

The chain carries TRBV6-5 and TRBJ2-4; TRBD1 aligns across 8 bases. Trimming at V came to 0 bases and at J to 3 bases, leaving 4 bases not matched to a gene. Germline CDR1 MNHEY, CDR2 SVGAGI. The CDR3 extends over 16 amino acids. CDR3 DNA: TGTGCCAGCAGTTACTCGGGGACAGGAGGCAAAAACATTCAGTACTTC. Its translation: CASSYSGTGGKNIQYF.

This clone was counted a few times. The CDR3 DNA is TGTGCCACCAGCAGAGATGAGGTAGCGTATGGCTACACCTTC. This codes for CATSRDEVAYGYTF. This chain uses TRBV15 with TRBJ1-2; D gene unclear. CDR3 length equals 14 residues. V was pared by 0 bases and J by 5 bases, with 10 bases between. CDR1 LNHNV and CDR2 YYDKDF come from the germline V gene (reference sequence). Supplemented by reference TRBV15 and TRBJ1-2, the full variable domain reads DAMVIQNPRYQVTQFGKPVTLSCSQTLNHNVMYWYQQKSSQAPKLLFHYYDKDFNNEADTPDNFQSRRPNTSFCFLDIRSPGLGDTAMYLCATSRDEVAYGYTFGSGTRLTVV.

The chain joins TRBV7-3 to TRBJ1-1, with 7 bases aligning to TRBD1. The CDR3 contains 18 residues. Trimming cost V 2 bases and J 2 bases; bases outside gene matches: 14. Looked up from germline, CDR1 is SGHTA and CDR2 is FQGTGA. The CDR3 nucleotides are TGTGCCAGCAGCTTAGGGCCGAGAGGGGGCGCGTTAAACACTGAAGCTTTCTTT. This encodes CASSLGPRGGALNTEAFF.

The genes are TRBV27 and TRBJ2-7, with D uncertain. CDR1 MNHEY and CDR2 SMNVEV come from the germline V gene (reference sequence). CDR3 size: 13 residues. Trimming removed 6 bases at V and 5 bases at J, with 14 bases between. CDR3 in amino acids: CASRGYPMNEQYF. As DNA, the CDR3 is TGTGCCAGCAGGGGCTACCCTATGAACGAGCAGTACTTC.

V is TRBV19 and J is TRBJ1-1, with TRBD1 identical over 9 bases. Germline-derived CDR1 and CDR2 are LNHDA and SQIVND (reference sequence). The ends lost 6 bases at V and 10 bases at J; junction bases unmatched: 24. This CDR3 has 18 residues. The CDR3 is CASSIKGKPGQGTGGAFF. The CDR3, as DNA: TGTGCCAGTAGCATAAAGGGTAAACCGGGACAGGGAACAGGGGGAGCTTTCTTT.

In its sample, this clone was seen a few times. The chain links TRBV27 to TRBJ1-1; 8 positions match TRBD1. Trimming cost V 2 bases and J 4 bases; bases outside gene matches: 6. CDR3 length equals 15 residues. Germline CDR1 reads MNHEY; CDR2 reads SMNVEV (reference sequence). The CDR3 DNA sequence: TGTGCCAGCAGTTTACAACGGGACAGGAGCACTGAAGCTTTCTTT. This sequence encodes CASSLQRDRSTEAFF.

This clone came up a few times. The rearrangement links TRBV28 to TRBJ2-1, with 13 bases fitting TRBD2. With V trimmed by 4 bases and J by 8 bases, 2 bases remained unmatched. In germline, CDR1 is MDHEN, CDR2 SYDVKM. This CDR3 spans 14 amino acids. Here the CDR3 reads CASSWTSGSDEQFF. The CDR3 region has the DNA TGTGCCAGCAGTTGGACTAGCGGGAGCGATGAGCAGTTCTTC.

V is TRBV27 and J is TRBJ2-7; 8 positions match TRBD2. The V gene end was trimmed by 5 bases and the J gene end by 2 bases; junction bases not matched to a gene: 14. Looked up from germline, CDR1 is MNHEY and CDR2 is SMNVEV (reference sequence). This CDR3 comprises 17 residues. CDR3 protein: CASSPRGGRGFTYEQYF. The CDR3, as DNA: TGTGCCAGCAGTCCACGCGGGGGGCGGGGGTTCACCTACGAGCAGTACTTC.

This chain connects TRBV27 to TRBJ2-7; D unclear. Germline V lookup: CDR1 MNHEY, CDR2 SMNVEV (reference sequence). Trimming removed 7 bases from V and 4 bases from J, with 8 bases in between. This CDR3 has 11 amino acids. Here the CDR3 DNA reads TGTGCCAGCAAAACTTCTTACGAGCAGTACTTC. Translation: CASKTSYEQYF.

The gene calls are TRBV18 and TRBJ1-4; no firm D call. CDR1 and CDR2 from the germline V gene are KGHSH and LQKENI. Trimming cost V 5 bases and J 4 bases, with 14 bases left between them. The CDR3 sequence is 15 residues long. The CDR3: CASSGFAALNEKLFF. Written as DNA, the CDR3 is TGTGCCAGCTCAGGTTTCGCCGCGCTTAATGAAAAACTGTTTTTT.

This sequence joins TRBV5-1 and TRBJ2-3; 15 nucleotides align to TRBD2. V was clipped by 4 bases and J by 0 bases; unmatched bases: 3. The CDR3 is 17 residues long. The germline V gene encodes CDR1 SGHRS and CDR2 YFSETQ. The DNA for the CDR3 is TGCGCCAGCAGCAGCGGACTAGCGGGAGGGAGCACAGATACGCAGTATTTT. Translating gives CASSSGLAGGSTDTQYF. The variable domain in full, completed from reference TRBV5-1 and TRBJ2-3, reads KAGVTQTPRYLIKTRGQQVTLSCSPISGHRSVSWYQQTPGQGLQFLFEYFSETQRNKGNFPGRFSGRQFSNSRSEMNVSTLELGDSALYLCASSSGLAGGSTDTQYFGPGTRLTVL.

The chain employs TRBV5-4 and TRBJ1-6, with 10 nucleotides matching TRBD1. Losses at the gene ends were 0 bases for V and 3 bases for J; bases not matched to a gene: 6. The CDR3 extends over 18 amino acids. Germline assignment: CDR1 SGHNT and CDR2 YYREEE (reference sequence). DNA of the CDR3: TGTGCCAGCAGCTTGGGACAGGGGGCCCGGGACTATAATTCACCCCTCCACTTT. It is translated as CASSLGQGARDYNSPLHF.